Below are 22 T cell receptor beta chains sequenced from a single sample in a study of early T cells in non-severe SARS-CoV-2 infection. From the 5' RACE reads, TCRdb called clonotypes with MiXCR, one entry per CDR3 protein. The sample lists 70,000 or so distinct CDR3 sequences; roughly 13% were seen once. The sequenced sample consisted of whole blood. The receptors stem from an adult who was a healthcare worker with PCR-confirmed SARS-CoV-2 infection or an uninfected control (not recorded which).

This clonotype was seen only a few times. The genes are TRBV6-6 and TRBJ2-3; 11 bases match TRBD2. Unmatched junction bases numbered 7, after V lost 0 bases and J lost 5 bases. This CDR3 has 17 amino acids. Germline lookup yields CDR1 MNHNY and CDR2 SVGAGI (reference sequence). CDR3 protein: CASSYSSLAGGVDTQYF. DNA for the CDR3: TGTGCCAGCAGTTACTCGAGCCTAGCGGGGGGAGTAGATACGCAGTATTTT.

Only a few counts were recorded for this clonotype. The chain carries TRBV20-1 and TRBJ2-3, with a possible D match to TRBD1 (6 bases). V shed 4 bases and J shed 4 bases, with 18 bases lying between them. The CDR3 loop spans 15 amino acids. From germline, CDR1 is DFQATT and CDR2 SNEGSKA (reference sequence). CDR3 in DNA: TGCAGTGCTAAGGACAGCGTAAAACCATCAGATACGCAGTATTTT. This codes for CSAKDSVKPSDTQYF.

The rearrangement links TRBV7-9 to TRBJ2-5, with 7 nucleotides matching TRBD2. Per the germline V gene, CDR1 is SEHNR and CDR2 is FQNEAQ (reference sequence). V lost 5 bases and J lost 5; bases outside the gene matches: 2. This CDR3 region has 12 residues. The CDR3 bases are TGTGCCAGCAGCCTTAGCGGGGAGACCCAGTACTTC. Translation: CASSLSGETQYF.

This clonotype was seen more than once but under ten times. The rearrangement uses TRBV2 and TRBJ2-1; TRBD2 matches 11 bases. V gave up 8 bases and J gave up 6 bases; unmatched junction bases: 12. This CDR3 is 16 amino acids long. Germline CDR1 and CDR2: SNHLY and FYNNEI. CDR3 DNA: TGTGCCAGCGGAACTAGCGGGGGCCCCATCTCCAATGAGCAGTTCTTC. Translated, it gives CASGTSGGPISNEQFF.

The rearrangement uses TRBV3-1 and TRBJ1-3; D is undetermined. Trimming took 0 bases from V and 9 from J, leaving 9 bases between them. The CDR3 totals 13 residues. Germline-derived CDR1 and CDR2 are LGHDT and YNNKEL (reference sequence). This CDR3 reads CASSQDPYSTIYF. In nucleotides, the CDR3 is TGTGCCAGCAGCCAAGACCCATACAGCACCATATATTTT.

This clonotype was recorded a few times. The rearrangement links TRBV20-1 to TRBJ2-7, with a tentative D call TRBD2 (5 bases). The CDR3 has 13 residues. V lost 1 base and J lost 2, with 9 bases in between. The germline CDR1 and CDR2 sequences are DFQATT and SNEGSKA (reference sequence). The CDR3 sequence is CSARGGSAYEQYF. Written as DNA, the CDR3 is TGCAGTGCTAGAGGGGGTAGCGCCTACGAGCAGTACTTC.

Ten or more counts support this clonotype. The V and J genes are TRBV6-5 and TRBJ1-2; 9 positions agree with TRBD1. Looked up from germline, CDR1 is MNHEY and CDR2 is SVGAGI. This CDR3 has 13 amino acids. With V trimmed by 7 bases and J by 2 bases, 2 bases remained unmatched. The CDR3 DNA is TGTGCCAGCAAGGGACAGGGCAACTATGGCTACACCTTC. This codes for CASKGQGNYGYTF.

This rearrangement joins TRBV7-6 to TRBJ2-3, with D possibly being TRBD2 (5 bases). Germline lookup yields CDR1 SGHVS and CDR2 FNYEAQ. Trimming stripped 1 base from V and 4 bases from J, with 12 bases between. There are 15 residues in the CDR3. The CDR3, as DNA: TGTGCCAGCAGCTTAGAGGGCAGGACTTCAGATACGCAGTATTTT. This gives the protein CASSLEGRTSDTQYF.

In this sample, this clonotype turned up a few times. The chain employs TRBV6-2 or TRBV6-3 and TRBJ1-6; 8 bases agree with TRBD1. Per germline, CDR1 MNHEY and CDR2 SVGEGT. Trimming at V came to 0 bases and at J to 7 bases, leaving 5 bases not matched to a gene. The CDR3 runs to 16 residues. CDR3 residues: CASSYSDRERNSPLHF. Here the CDR3 DNA reads TGTGCCAGCAGTTACTCGGACAGGGAGAGGAATTCACCCCTCCACTTT.

This clonotype appeared many times. The chain employs TRBV12-3 or TRBV12-4 and TRBJ2-3, with D uncertain. V was pared by 10 bases and J by 4 bases, with 12 bases between. This CDR3 contains 12 residues. In DNA form, the CDR3 reads TGTGCCACCAAGGGTAGCCCAGATACGCAGTATTTT. This gives the protein CATKGSPDTQYF.

There are a few counts of this clonotype. The chain carries TRBV6-6 and TRBJ1-1; D unclear. The CDR3 runs to 14 residues. V lost 1 base and J lost 0, with 6 bases in between. Looked up from germline, CDR1 is MNHNY and CDR2 is SVGAGI (reference sequence). The CDR3 loop reads CASSYLALNTEAFF. The CDR3 DNA follows: TGTGCCAGCAGTTACTTAGCGTTGAACACTGAAGCTTTCTTT.

The V gene is TRBV7-9, the J gene TRBJ2-5; D is unclear. V gave up 5 bases and J gave up 5 bases, with 6 bases separating them. CDR1 is SEHNR, CDR2 FQNEAQ, per germline (reference sequence). The CDR3 has 11 residues. CDR3 in DNA: TGTGCCAGCAGCCCCGGGGAGACCCAGTACTTC. Translating gives CASSPGETQYF.

Comments on this clonotype: A read error is possible here, since a much larger clone lies one base away. This rearrangement joins TRBV7-2 to TRBJ2-5, with TRBD2 identical over 14 bases. Germline V CDR1 and CDR2: SGHTA, FQGNSA. This CDR3 has 16 residues. The DNA of the CDR3 is TGTGTCAGCAGCTACCCGGGACTAGCGGGGGTAGAGACCCAGTACTTC. This codes for CVSSYPGLAGVETQYF.

The genes are TRBV7-2 and TRBJ1-5; D is undetermined. The CDR3 spans 13 residues. V was clipped by 4 bases and J by 3 bases, with 7 bases between them. Per germline, CDR1 SGHTA and CDR2 FQGNSA. CDR3 coding DNA: TGTGCCAGCAGCTCCAAGCCCAATCAGCCCCAGCATTTT. Translated, it gives CASSSKPNQPQHF.

This clonotype was detected a few times. The chain joins TRBV12-5 to TRBJ1-1; a weak D match, TRBD1 (6 bases). The CDR3 has 12 amino acids. The V gene's germline CDR1 is LGHNT and CDR2 FRNRAP. The V end lost 7 bases, the J end lost 9 bases, and 15 bases lay between the germline ends. The DNA of the CDR3 is TGTGCTAGTGATATGTCGGGGACAAAAGCTTTCTTT. Translation gives CASDMSGTKAFF.

This clonotype was observed a few times. This chain connects TRBV7-9 to TRBJ2-5; 8 positions match TRBD2. Trimming removed 4 bases from V and 5 bases from J; junction bases left unmatched: 6. In germline, CDR1 is SEHNR, CDR2 FQNEAQ (reference sequence). The CDR3 extends over 14 amino acids. CDR3 in DNA: TGTGCCAGCAGCTCCGGGACTAGGATGGAGACCCAGTACTTC. As protein: CASSSGTRMETQYF.

There are a few counts of this clonotype. The junction and the germline gene differ at one end; a read error may be behind it. The chain couples TRBV6-2 or TRBV6-3 to TRBJ2-7, with TRBD1 as a possible D gene (7 bases). Per the germline V gene, CDR1 is MNHEY and CDR2 is SVGEGT. CDR3 size: 15 residues. This CDR3 reads CASTYSGGMRNEQYF. DNA of the CDR3: TGTGCCAGCACTTACTCAGGGGGGATGAGGAACGAGCAGTACTTC.

The sample holds a few counts of this clonotype. The chain employs TRBV20-1 and TRBJ2-5; a possible D gene is TRBD2 (6 bases). The germline CDR1 and CDR2 sequences are DFQATT and SNEGSKA (reference sequence). With 6 bases removed from V and 5 bases from J, the gap between germline ends came to 22 bases. The CDR3 spans 15 residues. The CDR3 is CSATRAGGAEETQYF. The CDR3 DNA reads TGCAGTGCCACGAGGGCCGGCGGGGCAGAGGAGACCCAGTACTTC.

The chain joins TRBV2 to TRBJ2-1, with 12 bases lining up with TRBD2. CDR3 length: 15 residues. The V segment lost 6 bases and the J segment 5 bases; nucleotides outside the gene matches: 5. CDR1 is SNHLY, CDR2 FYNNEI, per germline. CDR3 protein: CASRPTSGGNNEQFF. CDR3 DNA: TGTGCCAGCAGGCCAACTAGCGGGGGGAACAATGAGCAGTTCTTC. Full variable domain (outside the CDR3, taken from reference TRBV2 and TRBJ2-1): EPEVTQTPSHQVTQMGQEVILRCVPISNHLYFYWYRQILGQKVEFLVSFYNNEISEKSEIFDDQFSVERPDGSNFTLKIRSTKLEDSAMYFCASRPTSGGNNEQFFGPGTRLTVL.

In its sample, this clonotype was seen many times. The chain employs TRBV29-1 and TRBJ2-5, with 10 nucleotides matching TRBD2. Unmatched junction bases numbered 12, after V lost 8 bases and J lost 3 bases. Germline-derived CDR1 and CDR2 are SQVTM and ANQGSEA. This CDR3 region has 15 residues. Written as DNA, the CDR3 is TGCAGCATCAATCTAGCGGGGGCCAACAAAGAGACCCAGTACTTC. This sequence encodes CSINLAGANKETQYF. The full variable domain, in which reference TRBV29-1 and TRBJ2-5 provide the parts outside the CDR3, is SAVISQKPSRDICQRGTSLTIQCQVDSQVTMMFWYRQQPGQSLTLIATANQGSEATYESGFVIDKFPISRPNLTFSTLTVSNMSPEDSSIYLCSINLAGANKETQYFGPGTRLLVL.

The rearrangement uses TRBV10-3 and TRBJ2-6, with 7 bases fitting TRBD1. The trim removed 8 bases at V and 0 bases at J, leaving 13 bases unmatched. The CDR3 is made up of 18 amino acids. Germline lookup yields CDR1 ENHRY and CDR2 SYGVKD. CDR3 nucleotide sequence: TGTGCCATCTCGGCTCCGACAGGGAGCCGCTCTGGGGCCAACGTCCTGACTTTC. Translation gives CAISAPTGSRSGANVLTF.

A single count supports this clonotype. V is TRBV7-9 and J is TRBJ2-5; no definite D call. Germline lookup yields CDR1 SEHNR and CDR2 FQNEAQ (reference sequence). The CDR3 covers 12 residues. V lost 5 bases and J 5 bases, leaving 9 bases between the germline ends. DNA of the CDR3: TGTGCCAGCAGCCCCTCCAAGGAGACCCAGTACTTC. It translates to CASSPSKETQYF.